This is a list of T cell receptor beta chains from one sample in a study of T cells after yellow fever vaccination. Each CDR3 protein is one row after TCRdb ran MiXCR on the 5' RACE reads. The repertoire has some 200,000 distinct CDR3 sequences, about 3% of them found once; the top ten carry approximately 3.5%. The material sequenced was CD4+ T cells sorted from PBMCs, taken 10 days after the yellow fever booster vaccination. The receptors derive from a man between 18 and 29 years old who received the YFV17D yellow fever vaccine. Both conserved end residues are trimmed from each CDR3. Expanded clones get a size class; other rows say once, few or many, or leave the size out.

V gene	J gene	clone size	CDR3 protein
TRBV20-1	TRBJ1-6	many	SAIFRDNNSPLH
TRBV7-2	TRBJ1-5	many	ASSLVGAGNQPQH
TRBV6-5	TRBJ2-1	NA	ASAGWGGRDEQF
TRBV18	TRBJ2-5	NA	ASSQVSGTGQETQY
TRBV30	TRBJ1-4	NA	AWSVGPGRGEKLF
TRBV5-4	TRBJ2-5	NA	ARSSRDRGPAGETQS
TRBV11-2	TRBJ2-7	few	ASSPTSEQY
TRBV7-3	TRBJ2-1	few	ASSPTALSYNEQF
TRBV5-1	TRBJ1-5	many	ASSLAGQPNQPQH
TRBV9	TRBJ1-2	many	ASSDNYGYT
TRBV10-3	TRBJ2-7	NA	AISEAVGGDQDEQY
TRBV6-6	TRBJ2-7	few	ASSYSMPRFGSGASSYEQY
TRBV5-1	TRBJ2-2	many	ASSWDFNGELF
TRBV7-2	TRBJ2-1	many	ASSPSLRSSYNEQF
TRBV12-3/TRBV12-4	TRBJ1-4	NA	ASRGVGEKLF
TRBV5-6	TRBJ2-3	few	ASERGTDTQY
TRBV7-9	TRBJ1-1	many	ASSLLQGAGVGTEAF
TRBV3-1	TRBJ2-5	many	ASSHLQGEETQY
TRBV2	TRBJ1-5	many	ASSEEWVQPQH
TRBV29-1	TRBJ1-1	many	SVDTEAF
TRBV7-2	TRBJ1-2	few	ASSQSRRAGGT
TRBV3-1	TRBJ1-3	few	ASSQGSQAHGNTIY
TRBV7-2	TRBJ2-1	NA	ASSIWLGGPKYNEQF
TRBV20-1	TRBJ1-2	NA	SARDRVPLDRNYGYT
TRBV12-3/TRBV12-4	TRBJ1-5	NA	ASTTYRGINQPQH
TRBV12-3/TRBV12-4	TRBJ1-2	NA	ASSTQGGSGYT
TRBV7-9	TRBJ2-5	few	ASSSRALETQY
TRBV5-5	TRBJ1-5	many	ASPRNPGESNNQPQH
TRBV5-1	TRBJ2-2	many	ASWDTGIGELF
TRBV19	TRBJ2-3	few	ASSIIGLADGADTQY
TRBV7-2	TRBJ2-5	NA	ASSRSRGFQETQY
TRBV20-1	TRBJ2-3	NA	SAEGSRSDTQY
TRBV12-3/TRBV12-4	TRBJ1-2	NA	ASSLGEARAYT
TRBV5-4	TRBJ1-1	many	ASSLRMGGTTEAF
TRBV19	TRBJ1-5	few	ASNADPTFQPQH
TRBV30	TRBJ1-3	many	AWTLGFSGNTIY
TRBV5-1	TRBJ1-2	many	ASSFGGDYGYT
TRBV15	TRBJ2-1	many	ATSRDIRYNTQF
TRBV7-9	TRBJ2-3	few	ASSLPPSGGITDTQY
TRBV20-1	TRBJ2-7	few	SARHVSPYEQY
TRBV7-2	TRBJ2-5	many	ASSLSSGNPRGTQY
TRBV12-3/TRBV12-4	TRBJ1-6	many	ASSPVGPGHSPLH
TRBV2	TRBJ1-4	many	ASSYRTTNEKLF
TRBV5-1	TRBJ2-3	many	ASSFGSSTDTQY
TRBV6-6	TRBJ2-3	many	ASSYRPRREEGDTQY
TRBV5-1	TRBJ2-1	many	ASSFPNLSKQGSYNEQF
TRBV7-2	TRBJ1-1	many	ASSLYGGVNTEAF
TRBV6-5	TRBJ1-1	few	ASRQTGENTEAF
TRBV7-9	TRBJ2-7	many	ASRPGQGPYEQY
TRBV6-6	TRBJ1-1	few	ASLPGQGTAGNTEAF
TRBV6-2/TRBV6-3	TRBJ2-1	many	ASSPSRAPPYNEQF
TRBV9	TRBJ2-5	few	ASSVGDELPFGETQY
TRBV5-1	TRBJ2-7	many	ASSDPGGHEEQY
TRBV4-3	TRBJ1-2	NA	ASSQDRAGKTLYGYT
TRBV7-2	TRBJ1-1	NA	ASSSTGVLNTEAF
TRBV7-6	TRBJ2-5	many	ASIRGMGQETQY
TRBV27	TRBJ1-5	NA	ASTPPVRDSNQPQH